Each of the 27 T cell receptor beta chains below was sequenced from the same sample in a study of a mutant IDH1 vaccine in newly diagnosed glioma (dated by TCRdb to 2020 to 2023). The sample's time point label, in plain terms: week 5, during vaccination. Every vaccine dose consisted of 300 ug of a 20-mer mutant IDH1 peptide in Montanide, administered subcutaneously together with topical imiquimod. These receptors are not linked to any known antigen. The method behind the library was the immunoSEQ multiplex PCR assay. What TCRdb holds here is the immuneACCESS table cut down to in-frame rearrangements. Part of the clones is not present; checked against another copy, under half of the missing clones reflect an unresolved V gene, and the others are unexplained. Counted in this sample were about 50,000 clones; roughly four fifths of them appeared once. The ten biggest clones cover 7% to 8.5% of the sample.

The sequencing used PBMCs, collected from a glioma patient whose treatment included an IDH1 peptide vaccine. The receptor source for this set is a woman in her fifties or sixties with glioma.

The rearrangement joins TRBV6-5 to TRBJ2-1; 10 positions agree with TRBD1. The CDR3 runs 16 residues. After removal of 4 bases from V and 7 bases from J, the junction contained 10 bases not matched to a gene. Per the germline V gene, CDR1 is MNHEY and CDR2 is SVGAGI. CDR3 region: CASSSGTGEIQNEQFF. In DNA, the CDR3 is TGTGCCAGCAGTTCTGGGACAGGGGAGATTCAAAATGAGCAGTTCTTC.

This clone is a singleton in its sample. CDR3 in DNA: TGTGCCAGCAGCTTAGGCGGCTACACCTTC. Translating it yields CASSLGGYTF. This chain joins TRBV7-9 and TRBJ1-2; D remains unclear. Per the germline V gene, CDR1 is SEHNR and CDR2 is FQNEAQ (reference sequence). Deletions cut 1 base from V and 8 bases from J, with 2 bases between. CDR3 length: 10 amino acids.

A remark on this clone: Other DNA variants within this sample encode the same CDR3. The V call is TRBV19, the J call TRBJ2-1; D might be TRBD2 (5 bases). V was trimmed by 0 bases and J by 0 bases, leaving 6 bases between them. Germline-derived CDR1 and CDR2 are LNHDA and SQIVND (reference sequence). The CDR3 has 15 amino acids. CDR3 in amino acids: CASSIEGSSYNEQFF. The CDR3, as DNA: TGTGCCAGTAGTATAGAAGGGAGCTCCTACAATGAGCAGTTCTTC.

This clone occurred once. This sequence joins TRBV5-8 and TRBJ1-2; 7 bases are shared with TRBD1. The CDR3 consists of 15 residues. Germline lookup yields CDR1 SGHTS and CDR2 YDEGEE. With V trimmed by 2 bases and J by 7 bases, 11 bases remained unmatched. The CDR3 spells CASSFLDRRTPGYTF. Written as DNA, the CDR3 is TGTGCCAGCAGCTTTTTGGACAGGAGAACTCCTGGCTACACCTTC.

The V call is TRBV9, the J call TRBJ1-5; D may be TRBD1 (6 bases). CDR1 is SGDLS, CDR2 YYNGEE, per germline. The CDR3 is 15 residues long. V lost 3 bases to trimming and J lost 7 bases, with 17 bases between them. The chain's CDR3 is CASSADAGAGQPQHF. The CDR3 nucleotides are TGTGCCAGCAGCGCCGACGCGGGGGCAGGGCAGCCCCAGCATTTT.

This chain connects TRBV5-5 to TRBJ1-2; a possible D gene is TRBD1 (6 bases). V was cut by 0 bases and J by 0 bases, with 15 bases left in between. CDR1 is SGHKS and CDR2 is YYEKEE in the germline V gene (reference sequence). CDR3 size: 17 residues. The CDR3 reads CASSLVWDIRTNYGYTF. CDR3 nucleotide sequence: TGTGCCAGCAGCTTGGTTTGGGACATCCGGACTAACTATGGCTACACCTTC.

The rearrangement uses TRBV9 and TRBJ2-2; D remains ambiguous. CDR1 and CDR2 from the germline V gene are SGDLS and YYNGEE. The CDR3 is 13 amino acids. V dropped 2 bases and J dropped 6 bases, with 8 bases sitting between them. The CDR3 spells CASSVPGSGELFF. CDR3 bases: TGTGCCAGCAGCGTCCCGGGCTCCGGGGAGCTGTTTTTT.

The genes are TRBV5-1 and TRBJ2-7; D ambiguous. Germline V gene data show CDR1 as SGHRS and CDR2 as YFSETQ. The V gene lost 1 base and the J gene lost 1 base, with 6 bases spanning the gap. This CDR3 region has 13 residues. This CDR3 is CASSLPPSYEQYF. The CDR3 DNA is TGCGCCAGCAGCTTGCCGCCTTCCTACGAGCAGTACTTC.

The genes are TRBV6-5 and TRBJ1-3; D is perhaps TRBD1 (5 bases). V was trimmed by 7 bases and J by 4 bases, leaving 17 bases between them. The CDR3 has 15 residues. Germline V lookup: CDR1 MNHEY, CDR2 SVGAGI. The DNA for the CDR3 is TGTGCCAGCAAACAGCAGGGAAACGCCGGAAACACCATATATTTT. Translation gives CASKQQGNAGNTIYF.

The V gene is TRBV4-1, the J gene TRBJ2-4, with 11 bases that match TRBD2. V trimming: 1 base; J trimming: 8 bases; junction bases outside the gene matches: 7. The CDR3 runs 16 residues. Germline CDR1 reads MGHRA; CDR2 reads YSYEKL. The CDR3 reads CASSQGPLAGGHIQYF. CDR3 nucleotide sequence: TGCGCCAGCAGCCAAGGCCCCCTAGCGGGGGGCCACATTCAGTACTTC.

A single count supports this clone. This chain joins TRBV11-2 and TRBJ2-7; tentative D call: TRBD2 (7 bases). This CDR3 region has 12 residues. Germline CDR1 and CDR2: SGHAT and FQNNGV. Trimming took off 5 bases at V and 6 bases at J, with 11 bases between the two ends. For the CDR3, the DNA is TGTGCCAGCAGCCCAAGGGGGGGCGAGCAGTACTTC. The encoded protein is CASSPRGGEQYF.

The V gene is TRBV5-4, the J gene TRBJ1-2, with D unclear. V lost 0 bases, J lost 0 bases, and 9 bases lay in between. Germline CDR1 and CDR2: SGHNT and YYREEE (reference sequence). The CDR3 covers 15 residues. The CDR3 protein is CASSLARGSNYGYTF. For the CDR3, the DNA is TGTGCCAGCAGCTTGGCTAGAGGGTCTAACTATGGCTACACCTTC.

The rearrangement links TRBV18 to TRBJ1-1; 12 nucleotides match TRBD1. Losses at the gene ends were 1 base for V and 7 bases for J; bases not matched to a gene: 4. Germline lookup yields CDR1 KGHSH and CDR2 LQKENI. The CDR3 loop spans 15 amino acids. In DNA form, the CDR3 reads TGTGCCAGCTCACCACAGGGACAGGGGGCCTTTGAAGCTTTCTTT. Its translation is CASSPQGQGAFEAFF.

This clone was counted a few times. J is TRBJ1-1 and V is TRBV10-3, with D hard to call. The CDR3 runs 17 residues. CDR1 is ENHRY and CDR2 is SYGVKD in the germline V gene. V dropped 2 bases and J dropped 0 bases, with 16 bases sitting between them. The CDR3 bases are TGTGCCATCAGTGAGACCGCCACCCGGTGGGTGAACACTGAAGCTTTCTTT. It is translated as CAISETATRWVNTEAFF.

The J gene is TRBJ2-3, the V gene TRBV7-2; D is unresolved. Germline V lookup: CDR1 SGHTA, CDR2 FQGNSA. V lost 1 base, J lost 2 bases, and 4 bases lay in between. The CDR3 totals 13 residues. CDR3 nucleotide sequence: TGTGCCAGCAGCTTAGGCCTCACAGATACGCAGTATTTT. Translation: CASSLGLTDTQYF.

CDR3 region: CASSDGLHTDTQYF. The CDR3 DNA sequence: TGTGCCAGCAGCGATGGACTCCACACAGATACGCAGTATTTT. The chain carries TRBV14 and TRBJ2-3; D possibly corresponds to TRBD2 (5 bases). The CDR3 contains 14 residues. The V gene's germline CDR1 is SGHDN and CDR2 FVKESK. The germline V and J ends were trimmed by 5 bases and 2 bases, with 11 bases remaining between them.

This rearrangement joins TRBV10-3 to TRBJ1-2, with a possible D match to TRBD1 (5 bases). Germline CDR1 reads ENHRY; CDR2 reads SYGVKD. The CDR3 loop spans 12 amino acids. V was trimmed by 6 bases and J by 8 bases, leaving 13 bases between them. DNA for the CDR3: TGTGCCATCAGCAAAGACAGTGACGGCTACACCTTC. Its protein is CAISKDSDGYTF.

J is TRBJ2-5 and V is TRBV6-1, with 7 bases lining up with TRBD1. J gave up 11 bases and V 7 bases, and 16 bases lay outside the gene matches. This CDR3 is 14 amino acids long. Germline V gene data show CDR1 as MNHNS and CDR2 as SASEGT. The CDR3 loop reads CASTFSGTETKQYF. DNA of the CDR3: TGTGCCAGCACCTTCTCTGGGACAGAGACGAAGCAGTACTTC.

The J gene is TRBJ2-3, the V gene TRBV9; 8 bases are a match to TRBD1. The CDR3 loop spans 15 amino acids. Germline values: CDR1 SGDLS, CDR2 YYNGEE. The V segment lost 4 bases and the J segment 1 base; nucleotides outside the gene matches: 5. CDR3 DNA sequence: TGTGCCAGCAGCTTTCAGGGGGCTCGCACAGATACGCAGTATTTT. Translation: CASSFQGARTDTQYF.

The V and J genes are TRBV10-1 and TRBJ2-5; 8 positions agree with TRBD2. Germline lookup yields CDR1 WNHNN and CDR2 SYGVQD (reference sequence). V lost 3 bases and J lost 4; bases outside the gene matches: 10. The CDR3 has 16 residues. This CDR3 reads CASSEGQRGYSETQYF. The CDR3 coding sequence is TGCGCCAGCAGTGAAGGGCAGCGGGGGTATTCAGAGACCCAGTACTTC.

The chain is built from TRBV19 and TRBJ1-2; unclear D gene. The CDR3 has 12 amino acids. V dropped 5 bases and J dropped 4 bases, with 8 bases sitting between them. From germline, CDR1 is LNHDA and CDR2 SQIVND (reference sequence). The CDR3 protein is CASSGSAYGYTF. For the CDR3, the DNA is TGTGCCAGTAGTGGCTCCGCCTATGGCTACACCTTC.

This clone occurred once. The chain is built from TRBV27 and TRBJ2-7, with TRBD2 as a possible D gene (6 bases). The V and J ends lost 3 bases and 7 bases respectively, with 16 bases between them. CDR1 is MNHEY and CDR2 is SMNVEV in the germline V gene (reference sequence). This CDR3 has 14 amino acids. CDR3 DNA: TGTGCCAGCAGTTTGGGGACTCTGCCTAGGGAGCAGTACTTC. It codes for CASSLGTLPREQYF.

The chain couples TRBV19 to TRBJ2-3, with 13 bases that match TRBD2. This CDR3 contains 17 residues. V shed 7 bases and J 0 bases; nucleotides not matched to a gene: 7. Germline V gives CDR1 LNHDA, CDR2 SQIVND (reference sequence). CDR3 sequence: CASKPGLAGTSTDTQYF. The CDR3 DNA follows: TGTGCCAGTAAACCGGGACTAGCGGGGACAAGCACAGATACGCAGTATTTT.

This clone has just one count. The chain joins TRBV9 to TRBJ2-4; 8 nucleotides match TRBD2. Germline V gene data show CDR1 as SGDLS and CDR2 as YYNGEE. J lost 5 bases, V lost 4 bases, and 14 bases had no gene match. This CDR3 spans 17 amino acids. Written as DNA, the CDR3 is TGTGCCAGCAGCCCCCGGGGTAGCGGGATAGGGGAAAACATTCAGTACTTC. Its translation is CASSPRGSGIGENIQYF.

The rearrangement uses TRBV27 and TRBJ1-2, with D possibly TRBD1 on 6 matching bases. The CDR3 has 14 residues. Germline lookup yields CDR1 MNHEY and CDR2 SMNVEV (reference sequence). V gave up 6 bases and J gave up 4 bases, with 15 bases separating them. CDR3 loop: CASRVAGAAYGYTF. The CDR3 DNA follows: TGTGCCAGCAGAGTCGCAGGGGCCGCCTATGGCTACACCTTC.

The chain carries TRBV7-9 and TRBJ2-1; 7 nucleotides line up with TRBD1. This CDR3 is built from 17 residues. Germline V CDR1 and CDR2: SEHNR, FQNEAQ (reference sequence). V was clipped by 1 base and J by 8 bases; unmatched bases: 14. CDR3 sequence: CASSLVLYGQETHEQFF. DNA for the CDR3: TGTGCCAGCAGCTTAGTCCTATATGGACAGGAGACTCATGAGCAGTTCTTC.

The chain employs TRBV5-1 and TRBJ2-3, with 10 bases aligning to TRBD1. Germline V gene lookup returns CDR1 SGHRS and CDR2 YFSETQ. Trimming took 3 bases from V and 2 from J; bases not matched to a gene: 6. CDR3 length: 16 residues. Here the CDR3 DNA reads TGCGCCAGCAGCTCAGGGACAGGGGTGGCCACAGATACGCAGTATTTT. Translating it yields CASSSGTGVATDTQYF.